This passage covers 26 T cell receptor beta chains from one sample sequenced in a study of blood T cell repertoires in COVID-19 (dated by TCRdb to about 2020). Receptors were amplified or captured by the immunoSEQ multiplex PCR assay. TCRdb stores this immuneACCESS table with in-frame sequences only. Part of the clones is absent; in the studies checked, under half of the shortfall reflects unresolved V genes, and no reason is known for the rest. The sample records 120,000 to 150,000 clones, under 80% of which are singletons. 4% to 4.5% of the sample rests with the top ten. The sample taken for sequencing was peripheral blood. The origin of the receptors is a man in his sixties with acute or convalescent COVID-19.

This chain joins TRBV19 and TRBJ2-5, with 13 bases that match TRBD2. Germline loops: CDR1 LNHDA, CDR2 SQIVND (reference sequence). The CDR3 spans 16 residues. Unmatched junction bases numbered 6, after V lost 5 bases and J lost 3 bases. The CDR3 loop is CASSPRTSGREETQYF. The DNA for the CDR3 is TGTGCCAGTAGTCCCAGGACTAGCGGGAGAGAAGAGACCCAGTACTTC.

The J gene is TRBJ2-1, the V gene TRBV5-1; 11 positions match TRBD2. This CDR3 is 14 amino acids long. The ends lost 1 base at V and 7 bases at J; junction bases unmatched: 1. Germline V gene data show CDR1 as SGHRS and CDR2 as YFSETQ. The CDR3 spells CASSLTSGSNEQFF. The CDR3 region has the DNA TGCGCCAGCAGCTTGACTAGCGGGAGTAATGAGCAGTTCTTC.

The genes are TRBV9 and TRBJ2-1; D possibly corresponds to TRBD1 (5 bases). CDR1 is SGDLS, CDR2 YYNGEE, per germline. The ends were cut back, 5 bases at V and 9 bases at J, with 18 bases in the middle. The length of the CDR3 is 14 residues. The CDR3 protein is CASSPGIYLFEQFF. CDR3 in DNA: TGTGCCAGCAGTCCAGGGATATACTTATTTGAGCAGTTCTTC.

The chain joins TRBV6-5 to TRBJ2-1; TRBD2 matches at 11 bases. This CDR3 is 15 amino acids long. Trimming cost V 8 bases and J 1 base; bases outside gene matches: 4. Looked up from germline, CDR1 is MNHEY and CDR2 is SVGAGI. Here the CDR3 reads CASCSGRASYNEQFF. CDR3 in DNA: TGTGCCAGCTGTAGCGGGAGGGCTTCCTACAATGAGCAGTTCTTC.

The chain carries TRBV24-1 and TRBJ1-2; 7 nucleotides line up with TRBD1. V trimming: 5 bases; J trimming: 10 bases; junction bases outside the gene matches: 18. The CDR3 extends over 16 amino acids. CDR1 KGHDR and CDR2 SFDVKD come from the germline V gene. The CDR3 sequence is CATSAPGRTGVGAYTF. The CDR3 DNA sequence: TGTGCCACCAGTGCTCCCGGTCGCACAGGGGTCGGAGCCTACACCTTC.

This chain uses TRBV3-1 (or the pseudogene TRBV3-2) with TRBJ1-5; the D gene is possibly TRBD1 (6 bases). Trimming stripped 3 bases from V and 1 base from J, with 10 bases between. The CDR3 has 15 amino acids. Germline V gives CDR1 LGHDT, CDR2 YNNKEL (reference sequence). Here the CDR3 DNA reads TGTGCCAGCAGCCAGGCACAGGGAAGCAATCAGCCCCAGCATTTT. It specifies CASSQAQGSNQPQHF.

This chain uses TRBV6-5 with TRBJ2-5; tentative D call: TRBD1 (6 bases). Germline V lookup: CDR1 MNHEY, CDR2 SVGAGI. Between the trimmed V and J ends, which lost 10 bases and 5 bases, there was a span of 17 bases. The CDR3 covers 13 residues. The CDR3 loop reads CAIAVFQGETQYF. The CDR3 coding sequence is TGTGCCATAGCAGTTTTTCAGGGGGAGACCCAGTACTTC.

The chain joins TRBV18 to TRBJ1-1; TRBD1 is a possible D gene (5 bases). CDR1 and CDR2 from the germline V gene are KGHSH and LQKENI. The V end was cut by 2 bases, the J end by 1 base, with 11 bases between. The CDR3 is 15 residues long. The CDR3 DNA follows: TGTGCCAGCTCACCAGGGGAGGGGTCGAACACTGAAGCTTTCTTT. The encoded protein is CASSPGEGSNTEAFF.

The V call is TRBV5-1, the J call TRBJ2-1; 13 bases fit TRBD2. The CDR3 totals 15 residues. Trimming at V came to 5 bases and at J to 7 bases, leaving 6 bases not matched to a gene. Germline V gives CDR1 SGHRS, CDR2 YFSETQ. The CDR3 spells CASRLLAGGGNEQFF. Here the CDR3 DNA reads TGCGCCAGCAGACTACTAGCGGGAGGGGGAAATGAGCAGTTCTTC.

The chain combines TRBV19 with TRBJ2-5; TRBD2 matches 10 bases. V trimming: 6 bases; J trimming: 5 bases; junction bases outside the gene matches: 9. The CDR3 covers 15 residues. Germline V gives CDR1 LNHDA, CDR2 SQIVND (reference sequence). In DNA form, the CDR3 reads TGTGCCAGTAGATCGTCTAGCGGGAGTCGGGAGACCCAGTACTTC. It encodes CASRSSSGSRETQYF.

This chain connects TRBV10-3 to TRBJ2-3; 9 positions agree with TRBD2. This CDR3 has 16 residues. V shed 4 bases and J 5 bases; nucleotides not matched to a gene: 10. The germline gives CDR1 ENHRY, CDR2 SYGVKD. CDR3 sequence: CAISVDSGRPGDTQYF. The CDR3 DNA reads TGTGCCATCAGTGTGGATAGCGGGAGACCGGGAGATACGCAGTATTTT.

The CDR3 is CASKWDRDGYTF. Written as DNA, the CDR3 is TGTGCCAGCAAATGGGACAGGGATGGCTACACCTTC. The chain recombines TRBV2 with TRBJ1-2; 9 bases are a match to TRBD1. Germline-derived CDR1 and CDR2 are SNHLY and FYNNEI. The CDR3 covers 12 residues. Trimming removed 7 bases from V and 6 bases from J; junction bases left unmatched: 3.

The chain links TRBV6-5 to TRBJ2-5; TRBD2 aligns across 7 bases. The CDR3 runs 13 residues. J was trimmed by 5 bases and V by 7 bases; bases with no gene match: 7. Looked up from germline, CDR1 is MNHEY and CDR2 is SVGAGI. Here the CDR3 DNA reads TGTGCCAGCACGGCAGGGAGGGAGGAGACCCAGTACTTC. This sequence encodes CASTAGREETQYF.

The V call is TRBV10-3, the J call TRBJ2-6; 10 bases are a match to TRBD1. CDR1 and CDR2 (germline): ENHRY, SYGVKD. Trimming removed 4 bases from V and 0 bases from J; junction bases left unmatched: 3. The CDR3 extends over 17 amino acids. CDR3 loop: CAISGGQGNSGANVLTF. The CDR3 DNA follows: TGTGCCATCAGTGGGGGACAGGGGAACTCTGGGGCCAACGTCCTGACTTTC.

The chain combines TRBV10-3 with TRBJ2-5; D unclear. Germline values: CDR1 ENHRY, CDR2 SYGVKD. This CDR3 has 13 amino acids. V dropped 3 bases and J dropped 5 bases, with 10 bases sitting between them. Here the CDR3 DNA reads TGTGCCATCAGTGAAGTAGAAGCGGAGACCCAGTACTTC. Translation: CAISEVEAETQYF.

The rearrangement uses TRBV18 and TRBJ1-1; D is ambiguous. V was cut by 0 bases and J by 6 bases, with 11 bases left in between. The CDR3 sequence is 14 residues long. The V gene's germline CDR1 is KGHSH and CDR2 LQKENI. The CDR3 protein is CASSPPSTVSEAFF. The CDR3 nucleotides are TGTGCCAGCTCACCACCGAGTACGGTATCTGAAGCTTTCTTT. The full variable domain, rest sourced from reference TRBV18 and TRBJ1-1, is NAGVMQNPRHLVRRRGQEARLRCSPMKGHSHVYWYRQLPEEGLKFMVYLQKENIIDESGMPKERFSAEFPKEGPSILRIQQVVRGDSAAYFCASSPPSTVSEAFFGQGTRLTVV.

The chain uses TRBV11-2 and TRBJ2-1; D call uncertain. Per germline, CDR1 SGHAT and CDR2 FQNNGV. This CDR3 contains 15 residues. Trimming cost V 2 bases and J 2 bases, with 10 bases left between them. The CDR3 coding sequence is TGTGCCAGCAGCTTAAGAGCGCGAACCTACAATGAGCAGTTCTTC. This sequence encodes CASSLRARTYNEQFF.

The V gene is TRBV19, the J gene TRBJ1-1, with 7 bases matching TRBD1. V gave up 5 bases and J gave up 5 bases; unmatched junction bases: 5. Germline V gene lookup returns CDR1 LNHDA and CDR2 SQIVND (reference sequence). The CDR3 covers 13 residues. The CDR3 is CASSSTGLTEAFF. CDR3 DNA: TGTGCCAGTAGTTCGACAGGGCTTACTGAAGCTTTCTTT.

The chain combines TRBV4-1 with TRBJ2-3, with 12 bases lining up with TRBD2. CDR1 is MGHRA and CDR2 is YSYEKL in the germline V gene. The CDR3 spans 15 residues. V lost 4 bases to trimming and J lost 6 bases; unmatched junction nucleotides: 5. CDR3 in DNA: TGCGCCAGCAGCCGTGGGACTAGCGGGTGGGATACGCAGTATTTT. As protein: CASSRGTSGWDTQYF.

The CDR3, as DNA: TGTGCCAGCAGCCAAGGGGGGACTAGCGGGAACCAAGAGACCCAGTACTTC. Translation gives CASSQGGTSGNQETQYF. The chain recombines TRBV4-2 with TRBJ2-5; 13 nucleotides match TRBD2. V lost 1 base, J lost 0 bases, and 2 bases stayed unmatched. Germline CDR1 is LGHNA and CDR2 is YNFKEQ. This CDR3 has 17 amino acids.

CDR3 DNA sequence: TGTGCCAGCAGCGGGACAGGCACTGAAGCTTTCTTT. This sequence encodes CASSGTGTEAFF. The genes are TRBV6-5 and TRBJ1-1, with TRBD1 matching 8 bases. The CDR3 is made up of 12 amino acids. Germline lookup yields CDR1 MNHEY and CDR2 SVGAGI. The V gene end was trimmed by 6 bases and the J gene end by 4 bases; junction bases not matched to a gene: 1.

The rearrangement joins TRBV7-8 to TRBJ2-7; 12 nucleotides line up with TRBD2. CDR3 size: 14 residues. V lost 2 bases and J lost 5; bases outside the gene matches: 1. The V gene's germline CDR1 is SGHVS and CDR2 FQNEAQ. CDR3: CASSLLAGGDEQYF. CDR3 coding DNA: TGTGCCAGCAGCTTACTAGCGGGGGGGGACGAGCAGTACTTC.

CDR3 sequence (DNA): TGTGCCAGCAGTCTTACTAGACTAGCTGGGGGCGAGCAGTACTTC. Residues: CASSLTRLAGGEQYF. The chain is built from TRBV2 and TRBJ2-7, with 7 bases identical to TRBD2. The J segment lost 6 bases and the V segment lost 5 bases, leaving 13 bases of the junction unmatched. Germline CDR1 reads SNHLY; CDR2 reads FYNNEI. This CDR3 is built from 15 residues.

This clone occurred once. The V call is TRBV29-1, the J call TRBJ1-2; maybe TRBD1 (6 bases). Germline V lookup: CDR1 SQVTM, CDR2 ANQGSEA. V gave up 0 bases and J gave up 7 bases, with 15 bases separating them. The CDR3 has 14 amino acids. CDR3 sequence: CSVEDPGTIGGYTF. The DNA for the CDR3 is TGCAGCGTTGAAGATCCCGGGACAATCGGTGGCTACACCTTC.

The rearrangement links TRBV4-2 to TRBJ1-2; weak D call: TRBD1 (5 bases). The CDR3 sequence is 14 residues long. Germline V gives CDR1 LGHNA, CDR2 YNFKEQ. Trimming removed 7 bases at V and 3 bases at J, with 15 bases between. CDR3 residues: CASTQGWGDYGYTF. CDR3 nucleotides: TGTGCCAGCACCCAGGGTTGGGGGGACTATGGCTACACCTTC.

This clone was counted between two and nine times. This chain links TRBV29-1 with TRBJ2-7, with 7 bases fitting TRBD2. V trimming: 0 bases; J trimming: 1 base; junction bases outside the gene matches: 6. This CDR3 comprises 15 residues. The germline gives CDR1 SQVTM, CDR2 ANQGSEA. CDR3 amino acids: CSVEDRGDPSYEQYF. The CDR3 nucleotides are TGCAGCGTTGAAGATCGGGGGGACCCTTCCTACGAGCAGTACTTC.